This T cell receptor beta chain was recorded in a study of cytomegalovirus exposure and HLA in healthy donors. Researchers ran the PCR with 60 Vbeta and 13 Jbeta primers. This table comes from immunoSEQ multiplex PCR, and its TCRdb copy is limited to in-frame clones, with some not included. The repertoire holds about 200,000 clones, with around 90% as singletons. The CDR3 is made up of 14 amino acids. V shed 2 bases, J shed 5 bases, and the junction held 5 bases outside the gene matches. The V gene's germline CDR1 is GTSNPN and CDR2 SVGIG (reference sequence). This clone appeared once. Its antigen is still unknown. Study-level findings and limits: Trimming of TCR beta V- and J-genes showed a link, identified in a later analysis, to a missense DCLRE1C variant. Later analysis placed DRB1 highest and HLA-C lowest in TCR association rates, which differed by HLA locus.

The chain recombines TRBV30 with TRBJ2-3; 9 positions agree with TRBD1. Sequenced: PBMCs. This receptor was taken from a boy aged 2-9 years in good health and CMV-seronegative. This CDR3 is CAWSTDRGGDTQYF. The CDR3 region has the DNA TGTGCCTGGAGTACGGACAGGGGCGGAGATACGCAGTATTTT.